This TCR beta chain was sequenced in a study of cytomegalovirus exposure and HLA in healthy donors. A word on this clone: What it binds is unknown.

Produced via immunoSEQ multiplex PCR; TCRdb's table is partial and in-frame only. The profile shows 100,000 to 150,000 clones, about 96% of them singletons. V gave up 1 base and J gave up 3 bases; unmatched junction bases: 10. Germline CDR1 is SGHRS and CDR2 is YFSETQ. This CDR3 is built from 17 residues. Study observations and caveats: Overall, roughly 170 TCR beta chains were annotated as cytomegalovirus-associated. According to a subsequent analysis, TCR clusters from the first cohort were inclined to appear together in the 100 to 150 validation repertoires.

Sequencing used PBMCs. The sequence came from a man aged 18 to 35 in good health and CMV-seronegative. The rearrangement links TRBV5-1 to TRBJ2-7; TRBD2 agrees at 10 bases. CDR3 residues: CASSLIASGSPSYEQYF. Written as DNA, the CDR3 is TGCGCCAGCAGCTTGATCGCTAGCGGGAGCCCAAGCTACGAGCAGTACTTC. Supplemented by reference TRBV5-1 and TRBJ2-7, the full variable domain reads KAGVTQTPRYLIKTRGQQVTLSCSPISGHRSVSWYQQTPGQGLQFLFEYFSETQRNKGNFPGRFSGRQFSNSRSEMNVSTLELGDSALYLCASSLIASGSPSYEQYFGPGTRLTVT.